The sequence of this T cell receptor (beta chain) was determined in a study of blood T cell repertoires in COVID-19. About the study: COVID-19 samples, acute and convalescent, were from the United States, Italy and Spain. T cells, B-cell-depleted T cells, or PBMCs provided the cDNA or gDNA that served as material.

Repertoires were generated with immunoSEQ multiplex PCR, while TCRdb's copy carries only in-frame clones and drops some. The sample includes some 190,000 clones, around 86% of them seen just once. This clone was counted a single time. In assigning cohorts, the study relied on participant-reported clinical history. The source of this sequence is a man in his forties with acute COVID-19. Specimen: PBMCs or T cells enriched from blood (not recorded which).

CDR3 protein: CASSQSGGPEAGNTEAFF. The CDR3 DNA sequence: TGCGCCAGCAGTCAATCGGGCGGACCGGAGGCGGGGAACACTGAAGCTTTCTTT. The chain links TRBV23-1 to TRBJ1-1; D is ambiguous. TRBV23-1 is marked as an open reading frame, function uncertain. This CDR3 has 18 amino acids. V was clipped by 0 bases and J by 1 base, with 18 bases between them.